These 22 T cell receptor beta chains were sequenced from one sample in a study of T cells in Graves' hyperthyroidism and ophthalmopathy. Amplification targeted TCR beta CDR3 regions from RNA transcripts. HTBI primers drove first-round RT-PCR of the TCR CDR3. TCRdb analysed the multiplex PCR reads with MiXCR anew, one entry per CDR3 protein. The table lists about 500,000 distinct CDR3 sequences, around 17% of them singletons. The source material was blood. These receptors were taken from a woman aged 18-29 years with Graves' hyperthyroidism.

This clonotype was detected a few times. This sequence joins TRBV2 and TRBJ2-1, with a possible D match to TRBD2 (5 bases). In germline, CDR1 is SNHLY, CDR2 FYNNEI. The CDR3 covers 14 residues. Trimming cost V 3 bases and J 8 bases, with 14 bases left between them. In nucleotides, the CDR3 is TGTGCCAGCAGTGACGGGATTATCCGATATGAGCAGTTCTTC. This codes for CASSDGIIRYEQFF.

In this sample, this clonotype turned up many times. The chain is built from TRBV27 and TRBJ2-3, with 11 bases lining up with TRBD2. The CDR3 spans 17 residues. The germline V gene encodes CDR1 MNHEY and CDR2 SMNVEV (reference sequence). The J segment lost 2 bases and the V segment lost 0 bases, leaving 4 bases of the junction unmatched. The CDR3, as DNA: TGTGCCAGCAGTTTATCCACTAGCGGGGGCCCCACAGATACGCAGTATTTT. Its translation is CASSLSTSGGPTDTQYF.

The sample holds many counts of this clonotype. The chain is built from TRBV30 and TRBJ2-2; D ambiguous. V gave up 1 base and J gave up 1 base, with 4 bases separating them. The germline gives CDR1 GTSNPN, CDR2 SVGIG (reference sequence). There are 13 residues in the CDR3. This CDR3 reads CAWSDRNTGELFF. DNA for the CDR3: TGTGCCTGGAGTGACAGGAACACCGGGGAGCTGTTTTTT.

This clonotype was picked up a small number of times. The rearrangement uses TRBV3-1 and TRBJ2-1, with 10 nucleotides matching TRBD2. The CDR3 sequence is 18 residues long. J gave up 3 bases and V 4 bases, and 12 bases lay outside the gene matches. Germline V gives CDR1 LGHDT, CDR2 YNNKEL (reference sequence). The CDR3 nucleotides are TGTGCCAGCAGCCCCCTAACGGTAACTAGCGGGGACTACAATGAGCAGTTCTTC. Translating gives CASSPLTVTSGDYNEQFF.

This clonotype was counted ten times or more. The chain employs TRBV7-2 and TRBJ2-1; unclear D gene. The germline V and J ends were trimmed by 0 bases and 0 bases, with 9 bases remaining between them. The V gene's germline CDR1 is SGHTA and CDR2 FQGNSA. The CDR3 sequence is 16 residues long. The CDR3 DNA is TGTGCCAGCAGCTTAGCGAGCATAAGCTCCTACAATGAGCAGTTCTTC. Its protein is CASSLASISSYNEQFF.

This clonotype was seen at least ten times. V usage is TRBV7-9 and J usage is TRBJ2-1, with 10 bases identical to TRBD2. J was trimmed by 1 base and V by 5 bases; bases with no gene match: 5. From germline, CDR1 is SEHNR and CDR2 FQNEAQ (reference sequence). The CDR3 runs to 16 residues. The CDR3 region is CASSPRAGGSYNEQFF. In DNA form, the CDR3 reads TGTGCCAGCAGCCCAAGAGCGGGAGGGTCCTACAATGAGCAGTTCTTC.

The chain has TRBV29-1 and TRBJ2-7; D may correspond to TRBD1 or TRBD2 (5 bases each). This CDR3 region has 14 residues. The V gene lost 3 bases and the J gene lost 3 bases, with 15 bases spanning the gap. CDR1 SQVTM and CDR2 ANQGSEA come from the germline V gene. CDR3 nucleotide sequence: TGCAGCGTTGAGCTCCCCGGGACCGTCTACGAGCAGTACTTC. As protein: CSVELPGTVYEQYF.

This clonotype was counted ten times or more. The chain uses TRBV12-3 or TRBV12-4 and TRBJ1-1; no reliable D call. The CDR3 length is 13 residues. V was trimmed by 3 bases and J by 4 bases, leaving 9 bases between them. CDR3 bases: TGTGCCAGCAGTTTGGAAGGAGTCACTGAAGCTTTCTTT. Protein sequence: CASSLEGVTEAFF.

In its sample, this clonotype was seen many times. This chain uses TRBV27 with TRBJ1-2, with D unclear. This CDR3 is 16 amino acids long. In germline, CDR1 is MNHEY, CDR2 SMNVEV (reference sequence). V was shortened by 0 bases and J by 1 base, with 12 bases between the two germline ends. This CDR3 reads CASSLSMGDLNYGYTF. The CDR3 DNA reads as TGTGCCAGCAGTTTATCGATGGGAGACCTTAACTATGGCTACACCTTC.

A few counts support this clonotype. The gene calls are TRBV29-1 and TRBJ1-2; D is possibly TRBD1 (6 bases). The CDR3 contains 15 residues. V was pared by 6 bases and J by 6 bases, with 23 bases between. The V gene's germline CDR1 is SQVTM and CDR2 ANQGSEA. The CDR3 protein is CSVMRGFGASDGYTF. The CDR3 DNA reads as TGCAGCGTAATGAGGGGGTTTGGGGCATCCGATGGCTACACCTTC.

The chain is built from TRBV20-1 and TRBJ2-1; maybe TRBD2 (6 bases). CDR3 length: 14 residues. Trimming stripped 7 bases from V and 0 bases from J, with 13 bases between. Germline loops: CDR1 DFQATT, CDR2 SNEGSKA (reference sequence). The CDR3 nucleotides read TGCAGTGTTGGAGGGGCTAGCTCCTACAATGAGCAGTTCTTC. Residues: CSVGGASSYNEQFF.

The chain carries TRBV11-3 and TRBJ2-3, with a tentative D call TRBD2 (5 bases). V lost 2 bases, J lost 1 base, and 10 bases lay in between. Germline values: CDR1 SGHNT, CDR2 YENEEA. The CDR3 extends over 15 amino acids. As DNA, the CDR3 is TGTGCCAGCAGCTTATTTGCGGGCGGCACAGATACGCAGTATTTT. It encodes CASSLFAGGTDTQYF. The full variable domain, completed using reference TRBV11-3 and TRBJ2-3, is EAGVVQSPRYKIIEKKQPVAFWCNPISGHNTLYWYLQNLGQGPELLIRYENEEAVDDSQLPKDRFSAERLKGVDSTLKIQPAELGDSAVYLCASSLFAGGTDTQYFGPGTRLTVL.

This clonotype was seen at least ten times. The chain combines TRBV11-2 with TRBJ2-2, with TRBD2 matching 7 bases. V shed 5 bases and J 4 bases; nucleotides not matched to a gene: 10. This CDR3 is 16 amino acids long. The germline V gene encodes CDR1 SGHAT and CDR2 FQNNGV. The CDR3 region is CASSPIRDYPTGELFF. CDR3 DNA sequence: TGTGCCAGCAGCCCCATCCGGGACTATCCCACCGGGGAGCTGTTTTTT.

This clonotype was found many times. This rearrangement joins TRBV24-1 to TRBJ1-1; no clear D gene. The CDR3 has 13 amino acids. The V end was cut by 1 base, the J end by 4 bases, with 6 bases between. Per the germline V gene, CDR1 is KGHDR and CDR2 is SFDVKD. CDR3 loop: CATSDFGSTEAFF. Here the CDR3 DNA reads TGTGCCACCAGTGATTTTGGGAGCACTGAAGCTTTCTTT.

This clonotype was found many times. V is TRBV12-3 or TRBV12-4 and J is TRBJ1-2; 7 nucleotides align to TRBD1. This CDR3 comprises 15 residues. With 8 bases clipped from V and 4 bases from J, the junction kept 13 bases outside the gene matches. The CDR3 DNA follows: TGTGCCAGCGGATGGGGGACAGACCCATTCTATGGCTACACCTTC. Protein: CASGWGTDPFYGYTF.

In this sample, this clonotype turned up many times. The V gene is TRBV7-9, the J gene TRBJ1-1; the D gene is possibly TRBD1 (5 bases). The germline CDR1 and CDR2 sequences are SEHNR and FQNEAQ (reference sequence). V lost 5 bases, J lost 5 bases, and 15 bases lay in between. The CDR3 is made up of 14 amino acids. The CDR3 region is CASSTGGVRTEAFF. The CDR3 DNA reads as TGTGCCAGCAGCACGGGAGGGGTAAGAACTGAAGCTTTCTTT.

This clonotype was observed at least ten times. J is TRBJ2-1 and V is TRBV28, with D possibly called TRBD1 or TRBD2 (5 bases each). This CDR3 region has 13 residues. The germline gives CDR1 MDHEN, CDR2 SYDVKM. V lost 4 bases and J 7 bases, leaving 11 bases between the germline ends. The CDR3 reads CASSWGTINEQFF. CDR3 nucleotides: TGTGCCAGCAGTTGGGGGACCATAAATGAGCAGTTCTTC.

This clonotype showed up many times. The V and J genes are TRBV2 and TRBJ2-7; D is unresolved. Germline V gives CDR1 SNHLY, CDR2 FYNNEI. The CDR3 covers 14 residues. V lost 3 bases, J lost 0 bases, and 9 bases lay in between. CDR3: CASSDSPSSYEQYF. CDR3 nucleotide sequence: TGTGCCAGCAGTGATAGCCCTAGCTCCTACGAGCAGTACTTC.

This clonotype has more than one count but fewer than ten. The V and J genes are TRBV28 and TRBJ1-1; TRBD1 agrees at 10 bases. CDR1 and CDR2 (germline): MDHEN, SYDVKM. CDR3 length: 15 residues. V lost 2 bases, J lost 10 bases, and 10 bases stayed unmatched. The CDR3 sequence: CASSLRDRGIRGAFF. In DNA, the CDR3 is TGTGCCAGCAGTTTAAGGGACAGGGGCATAAGGGGAGCTTTCTTT. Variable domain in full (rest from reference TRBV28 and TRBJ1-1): DVKVTQSSRYLVKRTGEKVFLECVQDMDHENMFWYRQDPGLGLRLIYFSYDVKMKEKGDIPEGYSVSREKKERFSLILESASTNQTSMYLCASSLRDRGIRGAFFGQGTRLTVV.

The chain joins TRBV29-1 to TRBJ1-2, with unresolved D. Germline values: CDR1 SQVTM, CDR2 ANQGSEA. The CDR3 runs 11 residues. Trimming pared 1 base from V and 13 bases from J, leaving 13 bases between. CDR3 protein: CSVEGPGTATF. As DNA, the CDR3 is TGCAGCGTTGAAGGCCCGGGCACCGCCACCTTC.

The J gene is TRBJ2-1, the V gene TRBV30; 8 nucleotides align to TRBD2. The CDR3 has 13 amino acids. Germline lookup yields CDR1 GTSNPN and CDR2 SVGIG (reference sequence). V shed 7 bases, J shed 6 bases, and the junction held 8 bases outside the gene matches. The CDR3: CASERERGNEQFF. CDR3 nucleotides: TGTGCCTCCGAGCGGGAGAGGGGCAATGAGCAGTTCTTC.

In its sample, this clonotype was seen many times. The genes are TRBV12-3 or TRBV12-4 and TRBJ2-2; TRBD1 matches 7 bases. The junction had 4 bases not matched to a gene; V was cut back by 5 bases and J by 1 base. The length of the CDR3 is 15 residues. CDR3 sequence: CASSGTEENTGELFF. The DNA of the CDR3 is TGTGCCAGCAGTGGGACAGAAGAGAACACCGGGGAGCTGTTTTTT.